What follows are 8 T cell receptor beta chains derived from one specimen sequenced in a study of cytomegalovirus exposure and HLA in healthy donors. The primer mix had 60 Vbeta and 13 Jbeta primers. Sequencing was performed with immunoSEQ multiplex PCR; in TCRdb, only in-frame clones are kept and a portion is missing. The table shows roughly 190,000 clones, with 65% to 85% occurring only once. Sequenced sample: PBMCs. These receptors all stem from a man aged 50 to 60 in good health and CMV-seronegative.

This clone has only a few counts. This sequence joins TRBV27 and TRBJ1-1; 9 bases are shared with TRBD1. V was pared by 4 bases and J by 5 bases, with 5 bases of the junction left unmatched. Germline CDR1 and CDR2: MNHEY and SMNVEV (reference sequence). The length of the CDR3 is 14 residues. DNA of the CDR3: TGTGCCAGCAGTTCCGGGACAGGGAGGACTGAAGCTTTCTTT. Protein product: CASSSGTGRTEAFF.

The V call is TRBV5-1, the J call TRBJ2-7, with 14 bases identical to TRBD2. J was trimmed by 0 bases and V by 3 bases; bases with no gene match: 11. Germline CDR1 reads SGHRS; CDR2 reads YFSETQ. This CDR3 has 19 amino acids. CDR3 sequence: CASSSWGTSGGPYSYEQYF. CDR3 DNA: TGCGCCAGCAGCTCATGGGGGACTAGCGGGGGTCCCTACTCCTACGAGCAGTACTTC.

The chain has TRBV28 and TRBJ1-5; no clear D gene. The germline V gene has CDR1 MDHEN and CDR2 SYDVKM. The CDR3 has 14 residues. Between the trimmed V and J ends, which lost 6 bases and 4 bases, there was a span of 13 bases. The CDR3 DNA follows: TGTGCCAGCAGCCTTGGGGAGTTGAATCAGCCCCAGCATTTT. Its translation is CASSLGELNQPQHF.

The V and J genes are TRBV4-2 and TRBJ2-7; D is perhaps TRBD2 (6 bases). The CDR3 spans 17 residues. V lost 3 bases and J lost 4, with 22 bases in between. Germline CDR1 LGHNA, CDR2 YNFKEQ. DNA for the CDR3: TGTGCCAGCAGCCAGGAAGATGGAGGGTCTGGAGAATACGAGCAGTACTTC. Protein product: CASSQEDGGSGEYEQYF.

The V and J genes are TRBV19 and TRBJ1-1, with a weak D call TRBD1 (6 bases). The CDR3 sequence is 15 residues long. The V and J ends lost 4 bases and 1 base respectively, with 13 bases between them. Germline V gene lookup returns CDR1 LNHDA and CDR2 SQIVND (reference sequence). The CDR3: CASSTQGTENTEAFF. The DNA of the CDR3 is TGTGCCAGTAGTACCCAGGGGACGGAGAACACTGAAGCTTTCTTT.

Comment on this clone: Other nucleotide sequences in the sample specify the same CDR3. V and J are TRBV20-1 and TRBJ1-2; D possibly corresponds to TRBD1 (6 bases). Trimming took 4 bases from V and 7 from J, leaving 10 bases between them. The CDR3 runs 11 residues. Germline V gene lookup returns CDR1 DFQATT and CDR2 SNEGSKA (reference sequence). Here the CDR3 DNA reads TGCAGTGCTATTCAGGGGTCTGGCTACACCTTC. It specifies CSAIQGSGYTF.

The V call is TRBV30, the J call TRBJ2-5; possible D gene TRBD1, 5 bases. The germline V gene has CDR1 GTSNPN and CDR2 SVGIG (reference sequence). Trimming shortened V by 0 bases and J by 4 bases, and 15 bases separated the two germline ends. The CDR3 has 15 residues. The CDR3 sequence is CAWSVDPRDGETQYF. The CDR3 bases are TGTGCCTGGAGTGTGGATCCCAGGGATGGAGAGACCCAGTACTTC.

The V gene is TRBV5-1, the J gene TRBJ2-2; 12 nucleotides agree with TRBD2. The CDR3 covers 16 residues. The V gene's germline CDR1 is SGHRS and CDR2 YFSETQ. Trimming took 4 bases from V and 3 from J; bases not matched to a gene: 4. CDR3 sequence reads: CASSQLAGGYTGELFF. The CDR3 DNA sequence: TGCGCCAGCAGCCAACTAGCGGGGGGTTACACCGGGGAGCTGTTTTTT.